The rows below give T cell receptor beta chains drawn from one sample of a study of CD8 T cells in Susac syndrome. TCRdb called the immunoSEQ multiplex PCR reads again in MiXCR, with one record for every CDR3 protein. The sample lists about 110,000 distinct CDR3 sequences, roughly 97% seen once, with 0.09% to 0.1% in the top ten. Source material: CD4+ T cells from PBMCs. The receptors were gathered from a human donor in good health. Both conserved end residues are part of each CDR3. The order of the fields is J gene, V gene, CDR3 protein.

j_call: TRBJ2-7; v_call: TRBV20-1; cdr3_aa: CSAPKLGSSYEQYF
j_call: TRBJ2-5; v_call: TRBV6-2/TRBV6-3; cdr3_aa: CASSYDEGLKTQYF
j_call: TRBJ1-5; v_call: TRBV7-2; cdr3_aa: CASSYTGAGNQPQHF
j_call: TRBJ2-7; v_call: TRBV9; cdr3_aa: CASSVSLAGHEQYF
j_call: TRBJ2-7; v_call: TRBV2; cdr3_aa: CASRDPPWTGESEQYF
j_call: TRBJ2-1; v_call: TRBV4-1; cdr3_aa: CASSQGMASGGYEQFF
j_call: TRBJ1-1; v_call: TRBV3-1; cdr3_aa: CASSYNTQAFF
j_call: TRBJ1-1; v_call: TRBV6-2/TRBV6-3; cdr3_aa: CASSYPDRDTEAFF
j_call: TRBJ2-5; v_call: TRBV19; cdr3_aa: CASSQIGRETQYF
j_call: TRBJ2-6; v_call: TRBV29-1; cdr3_aa: CSVDRTGANVLTF
j_call: TRBJ2-6; v_call: TRBV3-1; cdr3_aa: CASSPPGSHSGANVLTF
j_call: TRBJ2-7; v_call: TRBV18; cdr3_aa: CASSPPELGGAGEQYF
j_call: TRBJ1-5; v_call: TRBV4-1; cdr3_aa: CASAPSRWGQPQHF
j_call: TRBJ2-3; v_call: TRBV20-1; cdr3_aa: CSARRGAGGLDTQYF
j_call: TRBJ1-5; v_call: TRBV18; cdr3_aa: CASSGQGPNQPQHF
j_call: TRBJ2-3; v_call: TRBV20-1; cdr3_aa: CSAREGSTSTDTQYF
j_call: TRBJ1-1; v_call: TRBV14; cdr3_aa: CASSHRAATKNTEAFF
j_call: TRBJ2-4; v_call: TRBV7-2; cdr3_aa: CASREAKNIQYF
j_call: TRBJ1-4; v_call: TRBV4-1; cdr3_aa: CASSQGQGRTNEKLFF
j_call: TRBJ2-7; v_call: TRBV29-1; cdr3_aa: CSVAYEQYF
j_call: TRBJ2-2; v_call: TRBV7-6; cdr3_aa: CASSSTITGELFF
j_call: TRBJ2-5; v_call: TRBV7-9; cdr3_aa: CASSLALTSLQETQYF
j_call: TRBJ2-5; v_call: TRBV5-1; cdr3_aa: CASSLSSPGGETQYF
j_call: TRBJ1-5; v_call: TRBV27; cdr3_aa: CASSTWTTLGHQPQHF
j_call: TRBJ2-7; v_call: TRBV11-2; cdr3_aa: CASSSGTLGSYEQYF
j_call: TRBJ2-5; v_call: TRBV7-2; cdr3_aa: CASSSGGGVETQYF
j_call: TRBJ2-7; v_call: TRBV5-6; cdr3_aa: CASSTLSSGTYEQYF
j_call: TRBJ1-1; v_call: TRBV5-1; cdr3_aa: CASRPRQGNTEAFF
j_call: TRBJ2-5; v_call: TRBV5-4; cdr3_aa: CASSSLGWGRGGVKETQYF
j_call: TRBJ1-2; v_call: TRBV30; cdr3_aa: CAWRTTGKHYGYTF
j_call: TRBJ1-1; v_call: TRBV25-1; cdr3_aa: CASSAGLGGVTEAFF
j_call: TRBJ2-7; v_call: TRBV5-4; cdr3_aa: CASSLETGWEQYF
j_call: TRBJ2-3; v_call: TRBV29-1; cdr3_aa: CSVEYSADTQYF
j_call: TRBJ2-3; v_call: TRBV4-3; cdr3_aa: CASSQDKGTDTQYF
j_call: TRBJ1-2; v_call: TRBV24-1; cdr3_aa: CATSAVDRGAYGYTF
j_call: TRBJ2-1; v_call: TRBV18; cdr3_aa: CASSRLEGGEQFF
j_call: TRBJ2-2; v_call: TRBV11-2; cdr3_aa: CASSLDSLNTGELFF
j_call: TRBJ2-2; v_call: TRBV2; cdr3_aa: CASSTEMNTGELFF
j_call: TRBJ2-3; v_call: TRBV11-2; cdr3_aa: CASSLSRGTVRTDTQYF
j_call: TRBJ2-1; v_call: TRBV5-6; cdr3_aa: CASSSWDRGNEQFF
j_call: TRBJ1-2; v_call: TRBV24-1; cdr3_aa: CATSEGYTF
j_call: TRBJ2-2; v_call: TRBV7-9; cdr3_aa: CASSLLGNTGELFF
j_call: TRBJ2-6; v_call: TRBV11-2; cdr3_aa: CASSPGTWGSGANVLTF
j_call: TRBJ2-2; v_call: TRBV5-1; cdr3_aa: CASRGQGRSGELFF
j_call: TRBJ2-1; v_call: TRBV3-1; cdr3_aa: CASSQEGRWNEQFF
j_call: TRBJ1-5; v_call: TRBV19; cdr3_aa: CASSMQGNQPQHF
j_call: TRBJ2-2; v_call: TRBV11-2; cdr3_aa: CASRKLGSNTGELFF
j_call: TRBJ2-1; v_call: TRBV11-2; cdr3_aa: CASSTTRWGSGTYRSYNEQFF
j_call: TRBJ1-1; v_call: TRBV9; cdr3_aa: CASSVVPANTEAFF
j_call: TRBJ2-7; v_call: TRBV3-1; cdr3_aa: CASSQVATGHSYEQYF
j_call: TRBJ2-5; v_call: TRBV4-1; cdr3_aa: CASSQETGPGGTQYF
j_call: TRBJ2-3; v_call: TRBV10-3; cdr3_aa: CAISETLAVSTDTQYF
j_call: TRBJ2-2; v_call: TRBV7-2; cdr3_aa: CASIQDRAGTGELFF
j_call: TRBJ2-5; v_call: TRBV7-2; cdr3_aa: CASSLAAEETQYF
j_call: TRBJ1-1; v_call: TRBV28; cdr3_aa: CASSLAGGSMNTEAFF
j_call: TRBJ1-6; v_call: TRBV30; cdr3_aa: CAWISDRGDSPLHF
j_call: TRBJ1-2; v_call: TRBV5-6; cdr3_aa: CASSLSGINYGYTF
j_call: TRBJ2-5; v_call: TRBV10-3; cdr3_aa: CAISPGQETQYF
j_call: TRBJ1-1; v_call: TRBV12-3/TRBV12-4; cdr3_aa: CASSRQGTEAFF
j_call: TRBJ1-4; v_call: TRBV9; cdr3_aa: CASSVGGTVINEKLFF